The 19 T cell receptor beta chains below come from one sample, sequenced in a study of blood T cell repertoires in COVID-19 (dated by TCRdb to 2020 to 2022). Libraries were prepared through the immunoSEQ multiplex PCR assay. In its TCRdb copy, this immuneACCESS table keeps in-frame sequences only and misses some clones. Where compared with another copy, unresolved V genes explain less than half of these, and the others have no known cause. The sample table lists 70,000 to 95,000 clones, more than 80% of them with a count of one. 10% to 15% of the sample belongs to the ten largest clones. Sample: peripheral blood. These receptors were collected from a human donor in a cohort sampled during active COVID-19.

The chain couples TRBV5-5 to TRBJ1-2; 7 bases fit TRBD1. V shed 5 bases, J shed 12 bases, and the junction held 16 bases outside the gene matches. The CDR3 consists of 14 residues. Germline V gives CDR1 SGHKS, CDR2 YYEKEE (reference sequence). The CDR3 DNA follows: TGTGCCAGCAGGCATCCCGGTGGGACAGTCGAAGACACCTTC. Translating it yields CASRHPGGTVEDTF.

Here the CDR3 reads CASSYGGKAGELFF. The CDR3 DNA reads TGTGCCAGCAGTTACGGGGGCAAGGCCGGGGAGCTGTTTTTT. The J gene is TRBJ2-2, the V gene TRBV6-5; tentatively, D is TRBD1 (6 bases). Germline V lookup: CDR1 MNHEY, CDR2 SVGAGI. Between the trimmed V and J ends, which lost 2 bases and 6 bases, there was a span of 10 bases. The CDR3 contains 14 residues.

V is TRBV5-4 and J is TRBJ2-1, with 12 positions matching TRBD2. Germline V gene lookup returns CDR1 SGHNT and CDR2 YYREEE (reference sequence). The trim removed 4 bases at V and 4 bases at J, leaving 3 bases unmatched. The CDR3 extends over 15 amino acids. The CDR3 bases are TGTGCCAGCAGCCTAGCGGGGGGGCTATACAATGAGCAGTTCTTC. Amino acid sequence: CASSLAGGLYNEQFF.

The V gene is TRBV7-3, the J gene TRBJ1-1; D is undetermined. Per the germline V gene, CDR1 is SGHTA and CDR2 is FQGTGA. There are 12 residues in the CDR3. Trimming removed 2 bases at V and 6 bases at J, with 7 bases between. In nucleotides, the CDR3 is TGTGCCAGCAGCTTAGACGGGGCTGAAGCTTTCTTT. Encoded protein: CASSLDGAEAFF.

The chain combines TRBV18 with TRBJ2-7; 9 positions agree with TRBD1. The CDR3 consists of 14 residues. V shed 3 bases and J 6 bases; nucleotides not matched to a gene: 6. Germline CDR1 and CDR2: KGHSH and LQKENI. CDR3 coding DNA: TGTGCCAGCTCACCTTGGGGACAGGGTGCCGAGCAGTACTTC. Translation: CASSPWGQGAEQYF.

V is TRBV6-2 or TRBV6-3 and J is TRBJ2-6; tentative D call: TRBD1 (5 bases). The V gene's germline CDR1 is MNHEY and CDR2 SVGEGT. V was cut by 6 bases and J by 6 bases, with 21 bases left in between. The CDR3 is 17 amino acids. CDR3 residues: CASSRLQVSLEANVLTF. The CDR3 nucleotides are TGTGCCAGCAGCCGCTTACAGGTTTCCCTTGAGGCCAACGTCCTGACTTTC.

This clone was seen repeatedly, ten times or more. This sequence joins TRBV7-3 and TRBJ2-7; no definite D call. Germline values: CDR1 SGHTA, CDR2 FQGTGA. Trimming stripped 0 bases from V and 4 bases from J, with 7 bases between. The CDR3 has 13 amino acids. The CDR3 DNA reads TGTGCCAGCAGCTTAACGTTCGGTTACGAGCAGTACTTC. This encodes CASSLTFGYEQYF. Filled out from reference TRBV7-3 and TRBJ2-7, the complete variable domain reads GAGVSQTPSNKVTEKGKYVELRCDPISGHTALYWYRQSLGQGPEFLIYFQGTGAADDSGLPNDRFFAVRPEGSVSTLKIQRTERGDSAVYLCASSLTFGYEQYFGPGTRLTVT.

The chain links TRBV7-8 to TRBJ1-1; a possible D gene is TRBD1 (6 bases). Germline values: CDR1 SGHVS, CDR2 FQNEAQ. The CDR3 runs 14 residues. Between the trimmed V and J ends, which lost 5 bases and 2 bases, there was a span of 12 bases. CDR3 residues: CASSPSRGNTEAFF. The CDR3 DNA reads TGTGCCAGCAGCCCATCCAGGGGAAACACTGAAGCTTTCTTT.

This chain uses TRBV19 with TRBJ1-6, with D possibly TRBD1 on 6 matching bases. The germline gives CDR1 LNHDA, CDR2 SQIVND (reference sequence). CDR3 size: 14 residues. Trimming left V 3 bases short and J 11 bases short, with 14 bases between. The CDR3 sequence is CASSITGSLTPLHF. The CDR3 DNA reads TGTGCCAGTAGTATTACAGGGTCATTGACACCCCTCCACTTT.

The rearrangement uses TRBV6-6 and TRBJ2-1; 7 bases align to TRBD1. The CDR3 is 15 amino acids. Per the germline V gene, CDR1 is MNHNY and CDR2 is SVGAGI (reference sequence). V was clipped by 4 bases and J by 0 bases; unmatched bases: 3. The CDR3 reads CASSSGTASYNEQFF. CDR3 DNA: TGTGCCAGCAGTTCCGGGACAGCCTCCTACAATGAGCAGTTCTTC.

The chain carries TRBV6-2 or TRBV6-3 and TRBJ2-2; D may be TRBD2 (5 bases). V shed 6 bases and J shed 6 bases, with 8 bases lying between them. The CDR3 runs 12 residues. The germline gives CDR1 MNHEY, CDR2 SVGEGT. CDR3 DNA sequence: TGTGCCAGCAGCCCCGGGGCCGGGGAGCTGTTTTTT. It specifies CASSPGAGELFF.

The chain employs TRBV6-2 or TRBV6-3 and TRBJ2-1, with 7 bases identical to TRBD1. The V segment lost 4 bases and the J segment 2 bases; nucleotides outside the gene matches: 2. The CDR3 runs 14 residues. CDR1 is MNHEY, CDR2 SVGEGT, per germline. DNA for the CDR3: TGTGCCAGCAGTTGGGGACAGACCTACAATGAGCAGTTCTTC. It codes for CASSWGQTYNEQFF.

The chain couples TRBV30 to TRBJ1-6; a weak D match, TRBD1 (5 bases). Trimming left V 3 bases short and J 7 bases short, with 13 bases between. Germline V gene sequence: CDR1 GTSNPN, CDR2 SVGIG (reference sequence). The CDR3 runs 14 residues. CDR3 DNA: TGTGCCTGGAGGTGGGGGGTGAGCAATTCACCCCTCCACTTT. Amino acid sequence: CAWRWGVSNSPLHF.

The CDR3 DNA follows: TGTGCCAGTAGTAGGGCAGGATTAACCTATAACTATGGCTACACCTTC. Translation: CASSRAGLTYNYGYTF. This chain links TRBV19 with TRBJ1-2, with no clear D. From germline, CDR1 is LNHDA and CDR2 SQIVND (reference sequence). This CDR3 is built from 16 residues. Trimming left V 4 bases short and J 1 base short, with 16 bases between.

V gene TRBV4-1 combines with J gene TRBJ1-6, with 8 bases identical to TRBD1. Unmatched junction bases numbered 5, after V lost 4 bases and J lost 9 bases. The CDR3 sequence is 14 residues long. Germline V gives CDR1 MGHRA, CDR2 YSYEKL. The CDR3 here is CASSRGQGRSPLHF. CDR3 bases: TGCGCCAGCAGCCGAGGACAGGGCCGTTCACCCCTCCACTTT.

A single count supports this clone. V and J are TRBV5-4 and TRBJ2-2; possibly TRBD2 for D (6 bases). The ends were cut back, 4 bases at V and 8 bases at J, with 24 bases in the middle. The germline V gene has CDR1 SGHNT and CDR2 YYREEE (reference sequence). The CDR3 extends over 17 amino acids. CDR3 DNA sequence: TGTGCCAGCAGCCTGGACCTCCAGGGACTTGAAGGAGGGGAGCTGTTTTTT. Translated: CASSLDLQGLEGGELFF.

The DNA of the CDR3 is TGTGCCAGCAGTTTAGCGGGGGATGAGCAGTTCTTC. Protein: CASSLAGDEQFF. The genes are TRBV28 and TRBJ2-1; TRBD2 aligns across 7 bases. The CDR3 totals 12 residues. Looked up from germline, CDR1 is MDHEN and CDR2 is SYDVKM. J gave up 8 bases and V 2 bases, and 0 bases lay outside the gene matches.

Only a few counts were recorded for this clone. J is TRBJ2-7 and V is TRBV4-3; 10 bases agree with TRBD1. V was pared by 3 bases and J by 2 bases, with 4 bases of the junction left unmatched. The CDR3 has 15 residues. CDR1 is LGHNA and CDR2 is YSLEER in the germline V gene. The CDR3 region has the DNA TGCGCCAGCAGCCACCGGGACAGGGGAGCCTACGAGCAGTACTTC. Translation gives CASSHRDRGAYEQYF.

The V call is TRBV18, the J call TRBJ2-3; tentatively, D is TRBD2 (5 bases). The V and J ends lost 5 bases and 6 bases respectively, with 15 bases between them. Per germline, CDR1 KGHSH and CDR2 LQKENI. There are 14 residues in the CDR3. CDR3 nucleotide sequence: TGTGCCAGCTCATCCGAGGGTTTCAGGGATACGCAGTATTTT. Its translation is CASSSEGFRDTQYF. The full variable domain, completed using reference TRBV18 and TRBJ2-3, is NAGVMQNPRHLVRRRGQEARLRCSPMKGHSHVYWYRQLPEEGLKFMVYLQKENIIDESGMPKERFSAEFPKEGPSILRIQQVVRGDSAAYFCASSSEGFRDTQYFGPGTRLTVL.